The next 21 T cell receptor beta chains were all read from a single sample in a study of shared clonotypes between healthy human individuals. Profiling relied on immunoSEQ multiplex PCR, and the TCRdb table lists in-frame clones only, not all of them. The sample lists roughly 2.5 million clones; more than 90% were seen once. Source material: naive CD4+ T cells sorted from blood. Subset reported: CD45RA+ positively selected. The source is a man between 18 and 29 years old in good health.

As to this clone: This sample includes further DNA sequences coding for the same CDR3. The V call is TRBV6-5, the J call TRBJ1-6; the match to TRBD1 covers 7 bases. The CDR3 runs to 14 residues. With 2 bases clipped from V and 6 bases from J, the junction kept 1 base outside the gene matches. CDR1 MNHEY and CDR2 SVGAGI come from the germline V gene. In nucleotides, the CDR3 is TGTGCCAGCAGTTACAGGGGGCTTAATTCACCCCTCCACTTT. Its translation: CASSYRGLNSPLHF.

The gene calls are TRBV25-1 and TRBJ1-1, with TRBD1 matching 7 bases. The CDR3 loop spans 13 amino acids. Germline assignment: CDR1 MGHDK and CDR2 SYGVNS. The junction had 3 bases not matched to a gene; V was cut back by 3 bases and J by 5 bases. The CDR3: CASSDRGGTEAFF. CDR3 DNA sequence: TGTGCCAGCAGTGACAGGGGGGGAACTGAAGCTTTCTTT.

This chain uses TRBV2 with TRBJ2-2; 7 bases match TRBD1. The CDR3 spans 15 residues. J gave up 4 bases and V 5 bases, and 7 bases lay outside the gene matches. Germline V gene lookup returns CDR1 SNHLY and CDR2 FYNNEI. The DNA of the CDR3 is TGTGCCAGCAGTCTTGACAGGGTCTCCACCGGGGAGCTGTTTTTT. Protein: CASSLDRVSTGELFF.

This chain joins TRBV7-8 and TRBJ1-2; D unresolved. The V and J ends lost 5 bases and 0 bases respectively, with 13 bases between them. This CDR3 comprises 15 residues. CDR1 SGHVS and CDR2 FQNEAQ come from the germline V gene. Here the CDR3 reads CASSPRGGTNYGYTF. For the CDR3, the DNA is TGTGCCAGCAGCCCCCGCGGAGGAACTAACTATGGCTACACCTTC. The full variable domain, in which reference TRBV7-8 and TRBJ1-2 provide the parts outside the CDR3, is GAGVSQSPRYKVAKRGQDVALRCDPISGHVSLFWYQQALGQGPEFLTYFQNEAQLDKSGLPSDRFFAERPEGSVSTLKIQRTQQEDSAVYLCASSPRGGTNYGYTFGSGTRLTVV.

This clone was recorded a few times. A junction end diverges from the germline sequence, so it may reflect a read error. The genes are TRBV7-7 and TRBJ2-1; the match to TRBD2 covers 7 bases. Per the germline V gene, CDR1 is SSHAT and CDR2 is FNYEAQ (reference sequence). This CDR3 contains 14 residues. The CDR3 here is CASSLDRGGDEQFF. The CDR3 region has the DNA TGTGCTAGCAGCTTGGATCGTGGGGGGGATGAGCAGTTCTTC.

The CDR3 here is CASGWAPGQGGVGAFF. The CDR3 DNA reads TGTGCTAGTGGTTGGGCCCCGGGACAGGGGGGTGTAGGAGCTTTCTTT. The genes are TRBV12-5 and TRBJ1-1; 11 bases are a match to TRBD1. The V segment lost 4 bases and the J segment 10 bases; nucleotides outside the gene matches: 14. The CDR3 contains 16 residues. Germline-derived CDR1 and CDR2 are LGHNT and FRNRAP. The whole variable domain, remainder taken from reference TRBV12-5 and TRBJ1-1, is DARVTQTPRHKVTEMGQEVTMRCQPILGHNTVFWYRQTMMQGLELLAYFRNRAPLDDSGMPKDRFSAEMPDATLATLKIQPSEPRDSAVYFCASGWAPGQGGVGAFFGQGTRLTVV.

The V gene is TRBV9, the J gene TRBJ2-3, with D unclear. This CDR3 is built from 14 residues. Germline V CDR1 and CDR2: SGDLS, YYNGEE. V lost 1 base to trimming and J lost 0 bases, with 6 bases between them. As DNA, the CDR3 is TGTGCCAGCAGCGTAACAGTCAGCACAGATACGCAGTATTTT. Its protein is CASSVTVSTDTQYF. The full variable domain, its missing parts supplied by reference TRBV9 and TRBJ2-3, is DSGVTQTPKHLITATGQRVTLRCSPRSGDLSVYWYQQSLDQGLQFLIQYYNGEERAKGNILERFSAQQFPDLHSELNLSSLELGDSALYFCASSVTVSTDTQYFGPGTRLTVL.

J is TRBJ2-3 and V is TRBV7-3; 8 bases are a match to TRBD2. CDR1 SGHTA and CDR2 FQGTGA come from the germline V gene. The junction had 6 bases not matched to a gene; V was cut back by 5 bases and J by 2 bases. The CDR3 is 15 residues long. CDR3: CASSPRGAHTDTQYF. The CDR3 nucleotides read TGTGCCAGCAGCCCGCGGGGGGCCCACACAGATACGCAGTATTTT.

This chain connects TRBV7-9 to TRBJ2-7; weak D call: TRBD2 (5 bases). V was pared by 6 bases and J by 7 bases, with 19 bases between. The germline V gene encodes CDR1 SEHNR and CDR2 FQNEAQ (reference sequence). This CDR3 has 14 residues. CDR3 DNA: TGTGCCAGCAGTTACCGGGCCCATGGGGAGGAGCAGTACTTC. Translating it yields CASSYRAHGEEQYF.

The chain recombines TRBV18 with TRBJ2-3; D is unresolved. The CDR3 spans 16 residues. Trimming left V 2 bases short and J 0 bases short, with 12 bases between. Germline loops: CDR1 KGHSH, CDR2 LQKENI. The CDR3 spells CASSPGPPRSTDTQYF. CDR3 nucleotide sequence: TGTGCCAGCTCACCAGGACCCCCTCGCAGCACAGATACGCAGTATTTT. Based on the CDR3 plus reference TRBV18 and TRBJ2-3, the full variable domain is NAGVMQNPRHLVRRRGQEARLRCSPMKGHSHVYWYRQLPEEGLKFMVYLQKENIIDESGMPKERFSAEFPKEGPSILRIQQVVRGDSAAYFCASSPGPPRSTDTQYFGPGTRLTVL.

The chain recombines TRBV28 with TRBJ2-7; 10 nucleotides match TRBD1. The CDR3 length is 18 residues. Germline CDR1 MDHEN, CDR2 SYDVKM. Trimming at V came to 2 bases and at J to 2 bases, leaving 12 bases not matched to a gene. The CDR3 coding sequence is TGTGCCAGCAGTTTAAGAGCCGACAGGGGGCCCTTAACCTACGAGCAGTACTTC. Translated: CASSLRADRGPLTYEQYF.

Regarding this clone: Germline and junction disagree at one end, which may indicate a read error. The chain is built from TRBV7-2 and TRBJ2-7; perhaps TRBD1 as D (6 bases). The CDR3 contains 15 residues. Germline V lookup: CDR1 SGHTA, CDR2 FQGNSA. CDR3 amino acids: CASSLARQVFYEQYF. The CDR3 DNA reads TGTGCCAGCAGCCTAGCAAGACAGGTCTTTTACGAGCAGTACTTC.

The chain recombines TRBV27 with TRBJ2-3; perhaps D is TRBD1 or TRBD2 (5 bases each). The CDR3 has 16 residues. V was shortened by 3 bases and J by 4 bases, with 17 bases between the two germline ends. Germline CDR1 reads MNHEY; CDR2 reads SMNVEV (reference sequence). Here the CDR3 reads CASSLGSGGLADTQYF. The CDR3 DNA reads TGTGCCAGCAGTTTGGGCTCTGGGGGATTAGCAGATACGCAGTATTTT.

The chain links TRBV2 to TRBJ2-7, with D perhaps given as TRBD1 or TRBD2 (5 bases each). Trimming took 7 bases from V and 0 from J, leaving 13 bases between them. CDR3 length: 14 amino acids. Per germline, CDR1 SNHLY and CDR2 FYNNEI. The CDR3 DNA follows: TGTGCCAGCATTCCGGGACGGAGCTCCTACGAGCAGTACTTC. This encodes CASIPGRSSYEQYF.

The V call is TRBV18, the J call TRBJ2-7, with 8 bases aligning to TRBD1. The V gene's germline CDR1 is KGHSH and CDR2 LQKENI. Trimming removed 5 bases from V and 4 bases from J; junction bases left unmatched: 7. The CDR3 consists of 14 residues. The CDR3 spells CASSGDRGGYEQYF. CDR3 DNA sequence: TGTGCCAGCTCAGGAGACAGGGGTGGGTACGAGCAGTACTTC. The full variable domain, with the rest looked up from reference TRBV18 and TRBJ2-7, is NAGVMQNPRHLVRRRGQEARLRCSPMKGHSHVYWYRQLPEEGLKFMVYLQKENIIDESGMPKERFSAEFPKEGPSILRIQQVVRGDSAAYFCASSGDRGGYEQYFGPGTRLTVT.

In this sample, this clone turned up once. Other DNA sequences within the sample encode an identical CDR3. This chain uses TRBV5-4 with TRBJ2-5; TRBD2 matches 9 bases. The V and J ends lost 0 bases and 2 bases, in that order; junction bases with no gene match: 5. Germline CDR1 is SGHNT and CDR2 is YYREEE (reference sequence). CDR3 size: 16 residues. The CDR3 region is CASSLALSGGQETQYF. CDR3 DNA sequence: TGTGCCAGCAGCTTGGCCCTTAGCGGGGGACAAGAGACCCAGTACTTC.

The chain is built from TRBV6-5 and TRBJ2-1; D uncertain. The CDR3 runs to 11 residues. Germline CDR1 reads MNHEY; CDR2 reads SVGAGI. V lost 8 bases to trimming and J lost 5 bases, with 7 bases between them. The CDR3 coding sequence is TGTGCCAGCGCCAGGAACAATGAGCAGTTCTTC. Translation: CASARNNEQFF.

The J gene is TRBJ1-1, the V gene TRBV6-1; D not certain. The CDR3 length is 12 residues. Germline V CDR1 and CDR2: MNHNS, SASEGT. V was shortened by 1 base and J by 11 bases, with 11 bases between the two germline ends. The CDR3 DNA is TGTGCCAGCAGTGAAGGGAGCAAAGGGGCTTTCTTT. Residues: CASSEGSKGAFF.

The chain joins TRBV9 to TRBJ1-6, with D hard to call. CDR3 size: 17 residues. V was cut by 0 bases and J by 0 bases, with 10 bases left in between. CDR1 and CDR2 (germline): SGDLS, YYNGEE. The CDR3 DNA reads as TGTGCCAGCAGCGTAGAGGATCCTAGCTCCTATAATTCACCCCTCCACTTT. This codes for CASSVEDPSSYNSPLHF.

This chain links TRBV6-5 with TRBJ2-1; a weak D match, TRBD2 (7 bases). CDR1 is MNHEY and CDR2 is SVGAGI in the germline V gene. The V and J ends lost 8 bases and 2 bases respectively, with 13 bases between them. This CDR3 has 14 amino acids. CDR3 in amino acids: CASHRAGAYNEQFF. DNA for the CDR3: TGTGCCAGCCACAGGGCGGGAGCCTACAATGAGCAGTTCTTC.

This clone showed up just a few times. This sequence joins TRBV7-2 and TRBJ1-2; 7 bases map to TRBD1. With V trimmed by 5 bases and J by 7 bases, 10 bases remained unmatched. This CDR3 spans 14 amino acids. Germline V lookup: CDR1 SGHTA, CDR2 FQGNSA. The CDR3 nucleotides read TGTGCCAGCAGCGGAGCCGGACAGGCGCGTGGCTACACCTTC. Residues: CASSGAGQARGYTF.